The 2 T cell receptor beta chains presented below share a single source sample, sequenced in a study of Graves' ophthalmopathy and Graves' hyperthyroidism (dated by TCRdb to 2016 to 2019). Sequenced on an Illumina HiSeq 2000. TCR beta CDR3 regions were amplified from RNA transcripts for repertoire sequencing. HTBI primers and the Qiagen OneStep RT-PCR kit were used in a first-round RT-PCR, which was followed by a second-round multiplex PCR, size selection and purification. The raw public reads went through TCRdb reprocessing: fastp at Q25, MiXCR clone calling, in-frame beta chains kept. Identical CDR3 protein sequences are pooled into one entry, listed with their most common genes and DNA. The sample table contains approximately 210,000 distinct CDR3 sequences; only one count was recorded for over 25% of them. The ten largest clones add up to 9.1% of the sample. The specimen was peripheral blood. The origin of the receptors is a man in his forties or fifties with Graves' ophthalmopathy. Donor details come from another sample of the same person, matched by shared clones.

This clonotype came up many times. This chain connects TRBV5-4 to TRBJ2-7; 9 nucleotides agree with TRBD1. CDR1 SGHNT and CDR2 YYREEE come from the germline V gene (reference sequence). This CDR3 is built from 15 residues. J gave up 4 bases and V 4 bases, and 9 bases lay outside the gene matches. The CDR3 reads CASSPGAGQGYEQYF. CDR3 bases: TGTGCCAGCAGCCCCGGGGCAGGACAGGGGTACGAGCAGTACTTC. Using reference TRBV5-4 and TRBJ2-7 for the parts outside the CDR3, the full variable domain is ETGVTQSPTHLIKTRGQQVTLRCSSQSGHNTVSWYQQALGQGPQFIFQYYREEENGRGNFPPRFSGLQFPNYSSELNVNALELDDSALYLCASSPGAGQGYEQYFGPGTRLTVT.

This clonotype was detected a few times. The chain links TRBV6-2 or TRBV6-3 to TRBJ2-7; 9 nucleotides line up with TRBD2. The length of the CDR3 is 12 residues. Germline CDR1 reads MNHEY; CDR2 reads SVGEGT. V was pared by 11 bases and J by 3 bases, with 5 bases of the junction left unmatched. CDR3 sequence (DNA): TGTGCCGTCAGACTAGCGGACTACGAGCAGTACTTC. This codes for CAVRLADYEQYF.